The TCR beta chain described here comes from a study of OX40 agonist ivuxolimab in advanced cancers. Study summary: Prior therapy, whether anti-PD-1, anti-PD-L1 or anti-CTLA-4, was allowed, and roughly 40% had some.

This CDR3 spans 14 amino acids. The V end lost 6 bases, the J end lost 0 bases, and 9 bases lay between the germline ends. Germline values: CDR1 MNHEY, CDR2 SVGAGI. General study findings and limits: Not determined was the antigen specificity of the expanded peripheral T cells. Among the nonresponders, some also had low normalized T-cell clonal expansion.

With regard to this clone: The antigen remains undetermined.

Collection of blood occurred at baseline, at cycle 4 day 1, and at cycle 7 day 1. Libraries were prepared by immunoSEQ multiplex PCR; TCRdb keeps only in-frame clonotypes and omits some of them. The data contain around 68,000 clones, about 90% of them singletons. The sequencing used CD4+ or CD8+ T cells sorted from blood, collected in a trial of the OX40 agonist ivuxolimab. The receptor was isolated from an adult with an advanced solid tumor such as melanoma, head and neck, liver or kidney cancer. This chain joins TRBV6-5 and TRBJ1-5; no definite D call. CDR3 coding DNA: TGTGCCAGCAGAGATGGGATTAGCAATCAGCCCCAGCATTTT. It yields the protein CASRDGISNQPQHF.